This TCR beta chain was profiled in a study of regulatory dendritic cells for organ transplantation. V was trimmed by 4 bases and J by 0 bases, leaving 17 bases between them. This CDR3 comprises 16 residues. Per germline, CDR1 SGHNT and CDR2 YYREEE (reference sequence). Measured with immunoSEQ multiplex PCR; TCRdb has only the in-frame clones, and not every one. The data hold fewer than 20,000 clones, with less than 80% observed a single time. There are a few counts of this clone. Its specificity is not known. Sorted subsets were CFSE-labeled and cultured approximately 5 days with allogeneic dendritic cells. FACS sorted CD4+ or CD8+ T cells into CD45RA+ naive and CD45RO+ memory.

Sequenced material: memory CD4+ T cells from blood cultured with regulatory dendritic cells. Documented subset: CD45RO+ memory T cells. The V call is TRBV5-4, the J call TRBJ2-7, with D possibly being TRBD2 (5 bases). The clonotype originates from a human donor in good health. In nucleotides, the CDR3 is TGTGCCAGCAGCCATAGATCACGCGGGTTCTCCTACGAGCAGTACTTC. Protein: CASSHRSRGFSYEQYF.